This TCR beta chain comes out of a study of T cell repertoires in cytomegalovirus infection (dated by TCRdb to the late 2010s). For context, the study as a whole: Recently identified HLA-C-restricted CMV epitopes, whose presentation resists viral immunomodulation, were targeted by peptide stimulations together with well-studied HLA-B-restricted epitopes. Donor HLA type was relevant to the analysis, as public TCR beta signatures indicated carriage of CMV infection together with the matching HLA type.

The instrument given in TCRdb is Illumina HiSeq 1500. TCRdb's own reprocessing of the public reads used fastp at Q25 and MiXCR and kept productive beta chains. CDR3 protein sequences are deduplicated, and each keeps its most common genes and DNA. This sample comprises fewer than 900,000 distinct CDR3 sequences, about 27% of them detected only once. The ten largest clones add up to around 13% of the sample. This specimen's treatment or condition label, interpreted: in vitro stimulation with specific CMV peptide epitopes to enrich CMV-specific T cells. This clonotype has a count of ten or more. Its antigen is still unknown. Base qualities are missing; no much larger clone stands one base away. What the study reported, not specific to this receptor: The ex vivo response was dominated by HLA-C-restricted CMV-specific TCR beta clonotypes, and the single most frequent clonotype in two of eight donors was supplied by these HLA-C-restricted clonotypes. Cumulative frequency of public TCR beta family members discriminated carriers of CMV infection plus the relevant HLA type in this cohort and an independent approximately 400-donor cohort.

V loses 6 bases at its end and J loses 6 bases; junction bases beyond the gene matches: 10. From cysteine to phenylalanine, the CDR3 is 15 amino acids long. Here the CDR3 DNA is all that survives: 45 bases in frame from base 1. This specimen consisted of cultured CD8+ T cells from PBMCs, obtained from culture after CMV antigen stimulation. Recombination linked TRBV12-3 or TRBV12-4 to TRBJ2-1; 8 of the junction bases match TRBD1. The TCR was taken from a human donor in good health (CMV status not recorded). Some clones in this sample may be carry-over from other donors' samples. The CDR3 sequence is CASSPQGAAVNEQFF. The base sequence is TGTGCCAGCAGCCCGCAGGGGGCCGCAGTCAATGAGCAGTTCTTC.